This T cell receptor beta chain was documented in a study of cytomegalovirus exposure and HLA in healthy donors. Whole-study results and caveats: Specificity for CMV antigens was confirmed in vitro for a few of the CMV-associated chains. Associated with cytomegalovirus, according to the listing, were 150 to 200 TCR beta chains.

Germline V gene lookup returns CDR1 MNHEY and CDR2 SVGAGI. This CDR3 is 14 amino acids long. Trimming shortened V by 5 bases and J by 1 base, and 11 bases separated the two germline ends. Data came from immunoSEQ multiplex PCR; TCRdb stores just in-frame clones and leaves some out. The table has over 110,000 clones, less than 90% seen once; the top ten hold roughly 3%. In the case of this clone: The antigen is not known.

This chain joins TRBV6-5 and TRBJ1-1; tentatively, D is TRBD1 (5 bases). This TCR was recovered from a man younger than 35 in good health and CMV-seronegative. What was sequenced was PBMCs. CDR3 in amino acids: CASSRPGGNTEAFF. The CDR3 DNA reads as TGTGCCAGCAGTCGCCCCGGGGGGAACACTGAAGCTTTCTTT.